A selection of T cell receptor beta chains follows, all from one sample in a study of T-cell memory formation after mild COVID-19. TCRdb recomputed calls from the 5' RACE reads with MiXCR, one row per CDR3 protein. Of about 100,000 distinct CDR3 sequences in the sample, over 13% were seen once. Sequencing was carried out using PBMCs or a T cell subset sorted from them (not recorded which). These TCRs come from a young man who had mild COVID-19 (a few samples of this study predate the infection). Cell type and time point are not known. CDR3s include the opening cysteine and the closing phenylalanine or tryptophan. The D gene is left open where the match is weak. Only part of the rows carry a size: once, few, many, or a class if the clone is expanded.

CDR3 DNA: TGTGCCACCAGCCCCCGTGGGAGGGGCTGGGACACTGAAGCTTTCTTT; CDR3 protein: CATSPRGRGWDTEAFF; D gene: .; clone size: few; V gene: TRBV15; J gene: TRBJ1-1
CDR3 DNA: TGTGCCAGCAGCCTTGAGGATCAGGTTAGCAATCAGCCCCAGCATTTT; CDR3 protein: CASSLEDQVSNQPQHF; D gene: .; clone size: .; V gene: TRBV5-5; J gene: TRBJ1-5
CDR3 DNA: TGTGCCAGTAGTATAGATCCCCCACTAGGGAATGAGCAGTTCTTC; CDR3 protein: CASSIDPPLGNEQFF; D gene: .; clone size: .; V gene: TRBV19; J gene: TRBJ2-1
CDR3 DNA: TGTGCCAGCAGCTCCGAACTGGGACAGAGTAATGAAAAACTGTTTTTT; CDR3 protein: CASSSELGQSNEKLFF; D gene: TRBD1; clone size: few; V gene: TRBV7-9; J gene: TRBJ1-4
CDR3 DNA: TGTGCCAGCAGTGAAGGACAGGGCGGATACATTCAGTACTTC; CDR3 protein: CASSEGQGGYIQYF; D gene: TRBD1; clone size: many; V gene: TRBV6-1; J gene: TRBJ2-4
CDR3 DNA: TGTGCCAGCCCCTTCGAGGGGTCGCAGTATTTT; CDR3 protein: CASPFEGSQYF; D gene: .; clone size: .; V gene: TRBV2; J gene: TRBJ2-3
CDR3 DNA: TGTGCCAGCAGTTTTATGAACACTGAAGCTTTCTTT; CDR3 protein: CASSFMNTEAFF; D gene: .; clone size: .; V gene: TRBV6-2/TRBV6-3; J gene: TRBJ1-1
CDR3 DNA: TGCGCCAGCAGCCAAGAGGGGGGGCTCGGGGCCAACGTCCTGACTTTC; CDR3 protein: CASSQEGGLGANVLTF; D gene: .; clone size: .; V gene: TRBV4-3; J gene: TRBJ2-6
CDR3 DNA: TGTGCCAGCAGCCAGGAAGGACTAGTTTACAATGAGCAGTTCTTC; CDR3 protein: CASSQEGLVYNEQFF; D gene: TRBD2; clone size: few; V gene: TRBV4-2; J gene: TRBJ2-1
CDR3 DNA: TGTGCCAGCAGTTACAGTACAGGACAGCCCCAGCATTTT; CDR3 protein: CASSYSTGQPQHF; D gene: .; clone size: many; V gene: TRBV6-5; J gene: TRBJ1-5
CDR3 DNA: TGTGCCACCTGGGACGGGGCTTATGAAAAACTGTTTTTT; CDR3 protein: CATWDGAYEKLFF; D gene: .; clone size: .; V gene: TRBV28; J gene: TRBJ1-4
CDR3 DNA: TGTGCCAGCAGTTCGACAGGATCACTCCATAATGAGCAGTTCTTC; CDR3 protein: CASSSTGSLHNEQFF; D gene: .; clone size: many; V gene: TRBV12-3/TRBV12-4; J gene: TRBJ2-1
CDR3 DNA: TGTGCCAGCAGCCCCACCCTAGCTTATTACAATGAGCAGTTCTTC; CDR3 protein: CASSPTLAYYNEQFF; D gene: .; clone size: .; V gene: TRBV7-3; J gene: TRBJ2-1
CDR3 DNA: TGTGCCATCAGTGAGCCTCGGACCGATCGAAGGTCACCCCTCCACTTT; CDR3 protein: CAISEPRTDRRSPLHF; D gene: .; clone size: few; V gene: TRBV10-3; J gene: TRBJ1-6
CDR3 DNA: TGTGCCAGCAGTGAATCACGCATAATTGGTTCTGCGTATGGCTACACCTTC; CDR3 protein: CASSESRIIGSAYGYTF; D gene: .; clone size: once; V gene: TRBV25-1; J gene: TRBJ1-2
CDR3 DNA: TGTGCCAGCGGACAGCGGGGGCAAGAGACCCAGTACTTC; CDR3 protein: CASGQRGQETQYF; D gene: TRBD2; clone size: .; V gene: TRBV9; J gene: TRBJ2-5
CDR3 DNA: TGTGCCAGCAGTGAAGGGCAGGGCGTAGGGACAGATACGCAGTATTTT; CDR3 protein: CASSEGQGVGTDTQYF; D gene: .; clone size: .; V gene: TRBV2; J gene: TRBJ2-3
CDR3 DNA: TGCAGTGCTAGTCTTAGCGGGGGGGCCACAGATACGCAGTATTTT; CDR3 protein: CSASLSGGATDTQYF; D gene: TRBD2; clone size: few; V gene: TRBV20-1; J gene: TRBJ2-3
CDR3 DNA: TGCGCCAGCAGCCCTATAGACAGTCACCAAGAGACCCAGTACTTC; CDR3 protein: CASSPIDSHQETQYF; D gene: .; clone size: .; V gene: TRBV4-1; J gene: TRBJ2-5
CDR3 DNA: TGCGCCAGCAGCTTGGGTAGGGGGGCAGAGACCCAGTACTTC; CDR3 protein: CASSLGRGAETQYF; D gene: .; clone size: .; V gene: TRBV5-1; J gene: TRBJ2-5
CDR3 DNA: TGTGCCAGCAGTTACGTTGCCAGCGTCGCTGACGAGCAGTACTTC; CDR3 protein: CASSYVASVADEQYF; D gene: .; clone size: few; V gene: TRBV6-2/TRBV6-3; J gene: TRBJ2-7
CDR3 DNA: TGTGCCAGCAGTTTTGGGCAGGGTGGGAGAGATACGCAGTATTTT; CDR3 protein: CASSFGQGGRDTQYF; D gene: .; clone size: few; V gene: TRBV28; J gene: TRBJ2-3
CDR3 DNA: TGTGCCAGCAGCATTATCTGGGACAGGTTCCCAAAGGCAGATACGCAGTATTTT; CDR3 protein: CASSIIWDRFPKADTQYF; D gene: TRBD1; clone size: .; V gene: TRBV7-2; J gene: TRBJ2-3
CDR3 DNA: TGCGCCAGCAGCCAAGATCCCGTGAACACCGGGGAGCTGTTTTTT; CDR3 protein: CASSQDPVNTGELFF; D gene: .; clone size: .; V gene: TRBV4-3; J gene: TRBJ2-2
CDR3 DNA: TGTGCCAGCAGTTATCCCTCGTCATGGGGCCCTAGCACAGATACGCAGTATTTT; CDR3 protein: CASSYPSSWGPSTDTQYF; D gene: .; clone size: .; V gene: TRBV6-2/TRBV6-3; J gene: TRBJ2-3
CDR3 DNA: TGTGCCACCGGACAGTATCAACAGCCCCAGCATTTT; CDR3 protein: CATGQYQQPQHF; D gene: .; clone size: many; V gene: TRBV6-6; J gene: TRBJ1-5
CDR3 DNA: TGCAGTGCTAGGATCCGGGGGACGAACACCGGGGAGCTGTTTTTT; CDR3 protein: CSARIRGTNTGELFF; D gene: .; clone size: many; V gene: TRBV20-1; J gene: TRBJ2-2